This TCR beta chain was recovered during a study of tumor-infiltrating lymphocytes in primary liver carcinoma. In the case of this clonotype: Since the CDR3 does not end with the conserved phenylalanine or tryptophan, this likely comes from a read error. The limits of the CDR3 on the DNA are not certain, so only TCRdb's listed CDR3 is given.

CDR1 is LGHNA, CDR2 YNFKEQ, per germline. The CDR3 is 14 amino acids long, termini counted. Without any cell sorting, about 19-31 mg of bulk tissue yielded co-extracted RNA and DNA. Reverse transcription of roughly 480 ng total RNA with a constant-region primer produced TCR beta cDNA. Libraries for TCR beta were built through three nested multiplex PCR rounds, which together made up a slightly modified ARM-PCR procedure. It was with TRBV1-TRBV30 forward primers and a C-beta reverse primer that the first two PCR rounds were run, at about 9 cycles each. Each CDR3 protein gets one entry after TCRdb re-called the multiplex PCR reads with MiXCR. The sample lists 100,000 to 150,000 distinct CDR3 sequences, 65% seen once, with approximately 10% in the top ten.

Sequenced input: liver tumor tissue from sampling region 1. Regarding subset: tumor region T1, superior pole. The chain links TRBV4-2 to TRBJ2-5; TRBD2 reflects the table's D call only, with no check against the DNA. This clonotype was sampled from a woman in her sixties with primary liver carcinoma and hepatitis B virus infection. CDR3 sequence: CASSQGTAGGTQNS.